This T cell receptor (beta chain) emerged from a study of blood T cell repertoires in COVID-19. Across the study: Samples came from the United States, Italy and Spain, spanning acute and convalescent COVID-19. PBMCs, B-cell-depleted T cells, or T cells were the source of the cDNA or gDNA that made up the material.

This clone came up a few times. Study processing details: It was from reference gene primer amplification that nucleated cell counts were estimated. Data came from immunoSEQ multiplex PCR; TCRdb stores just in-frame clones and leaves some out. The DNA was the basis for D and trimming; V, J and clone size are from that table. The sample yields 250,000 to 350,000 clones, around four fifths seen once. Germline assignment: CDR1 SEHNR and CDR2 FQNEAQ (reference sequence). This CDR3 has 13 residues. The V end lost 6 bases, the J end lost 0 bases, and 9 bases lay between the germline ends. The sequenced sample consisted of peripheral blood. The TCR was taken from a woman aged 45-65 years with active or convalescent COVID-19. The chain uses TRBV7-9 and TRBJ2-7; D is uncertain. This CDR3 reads CASSLTHSYEQYF. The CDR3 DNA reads TGTGCCAGCAGTTTGACACACTCCTACGAGCAGTACTTC.